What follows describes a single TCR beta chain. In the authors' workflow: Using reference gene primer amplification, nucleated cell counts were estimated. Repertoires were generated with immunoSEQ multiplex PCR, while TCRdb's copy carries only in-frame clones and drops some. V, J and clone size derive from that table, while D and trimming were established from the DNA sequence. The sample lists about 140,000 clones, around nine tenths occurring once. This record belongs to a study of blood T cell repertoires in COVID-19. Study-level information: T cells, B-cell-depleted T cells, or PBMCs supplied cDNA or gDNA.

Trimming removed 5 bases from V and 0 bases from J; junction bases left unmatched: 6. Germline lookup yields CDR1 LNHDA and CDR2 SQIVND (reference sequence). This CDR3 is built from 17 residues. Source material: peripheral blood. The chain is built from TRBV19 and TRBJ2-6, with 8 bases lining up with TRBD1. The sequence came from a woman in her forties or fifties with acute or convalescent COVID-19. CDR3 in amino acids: CASSLRTGHSGANVLTF. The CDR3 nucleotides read TGTGCCAGTAGTCTACGGACAGGGCACTCTGGGGCCAACGTCCTGACTTTC.